This passage covers 7 T cell receptor beta chains from one sample sequenced in a study of shared clonotypes between healthy human individuals. TCRdb's table, derived via immunoSEQ multiplex PCR, lists solely in-frame clones and lacks some. The data show about a million clones, with roughly 80% seen just once and 0.7% to 0.95% held by the top ten. Sequencing input: memory CD4+ T cells from PBMCs. Subset reported: CD45RA-negative fraction. Receptor source: a man aged 18 to 30 in good health. Some clones in this sample may be carry-over from other donors' samples.

This clone was seen only once. This sequence joins TRBV10-3 and TRBJ1-2, with 10 bases that match TRBD1. Germline V gene sequence: CDR1 ENHRY, CDR2 SYGVKD. The V and J ends lost 7 bases and 2 bases, in that order; junction bases with no gene match: 1. This CDR3 contains 13 residues. The chain's CDR3 is CAIKGQGNYGYTF. The CDR3 region has the DNA TGTGCCATCAAGGGACAGGGGAACTATGGCTACACCTTC.

This chain links TRBV20-1 with TRBJ1-5, with 10 nucleotides matching TRBD1. CDR1 DFQATT and CDR2 SNEGSKA come from the germline V gene (reference sequence). CDR3 length equals 9 residues. The CDR3 DNA sequence: TGCAGCGGACAGGGGGTGACGCATTTT. This encodes CSGQGVTHF.

The genes are TRBV4-1 and TRBJ1-2, with 8 positions matching TRBD1. Germline V gives CDR1 MGHRA, CDR2 YSYEKL. The V and J ends lost 0 bases and 7 bases, in that order; junction bases with no gene match: 13. There are 17 residues in the CDR3. CDR3 sequence (DNA): TGCGCCAGCAGCCAAGATCAGGGGGCCGTATTTTCCGTTGGCTACACCTTC. Its protein product is CASSQDQGAVFSVGYTF.

This chain connects TRBV11-3 to TRBJ2-1, with TRBD1 matching 9 bases. V shed 5 bases and J 6 bases; nucleotides not matched to a gene: 8. CDR3 length equals 15 residues. The V gene's germline CDR1 is SGHNT and CDR2 YENEEA. The chain's CDR3 is CASSPRDRALNEQFF. DNA of the CDR3: TGTGCCAGCAGCCCCCGGGACAGGGCCCTCAATGAGCAGTTCTTC.

The chain recombines TRBV11-1 with TRBJ2-7, with D maybe TRBD1 (6 bases). Germline V gene sequence: CDR1 SGHAT, CDR2 FQDESV (reference sequence). The CDR3 has 14 residues. The V gene lost 4 bases and the J gene lost 3 bases, with 13 bases spanning the gap. CDR3 sequence reads: CASSSPGQSYEQYF. The CDR3 region has the DNA TGTGCCAGCAGCTCGCCGGGACAAAGCTACGAGCAGTACTTC.

This clone was detected only a few times. The V and J genes are TRBV28 and TRBJ2-3; tentative D call: TRBD1 (5 bases). The germline V and J ends were trimmed by 5 bases and 2 bases, with 17 bases remaining between them. Germline values: CDR1 MDHEN, CDR2 SYDVKM. This CDR3 spans 16 amino acids. The CDR3 sequence: CASSGGLLRATDTQYF. CDR3 in DNA: TGTGCCAGCAGTGGTGGGCTTCTCAGGGCCACAGATACGCAGTATTTT. Full variable domain (outside the CDR3, taken from reference TRBV28 and TRBJ2-3): DVKVTQSSRYLVKRTGEKVFLECVQDMDHENMFWYRQDPGLGLRLIYFSYDVKMKEKGDIPEGYSVSREKKERFSLILESASTNQTSMYLCASSGGLLRATDTQYFGPGTRLTVL.

This clone was recorded once. This rearrangement joins TRBV4-3 to TRBJ1-3, with D uncertain. CDR1 is LGHNA, CDR2 YSLEER, per germline. The CDR3 consists of 17 residues. V was cut by 4 bases and J by 0 bases, with 16 bases left in between. DNA for the CDR3: TGCGCCAGCAGCCTCCACCTGTCTGACCCCTCTGGAAACACCATATATTTT. Translated, it gives CASSLHLSDPSGNTIYF.